A single sample is the source of the 7 T cell receptor beta chains below, sequenced in a study of OX40 agonist ivuxolimab in advanced cancers. Sequencing used immunoSEQ multiplex PCR; TCRdb keeps in-frame clones, though not all of them. The sample shows about 110,000 clones, 85% to 95% of them seen only once. The material sequenced was CD4+ or CD8+ T cells sorted from blood, taken in a trial of the OX40 agonist ivuxolimab. The receptors were gathered from an adult with an advanced solid tumor such as melanoma, head and neck, liver or kidney cancer.

DNA for the CDR3: TGCGCCAGCAGCCAAGTCCGGACAGGGCAAGGCTCTGGGGCCAACGTCCTGACTTTC. Protein product: CASSQVRTGQGSGANVLTF. The V call is TRBV4-1, the J call TRBJ2-6, with 8 bases aligning to TRBD1. The length of the CDR3 is 19 residues. Germline values: CDR1 MGHRA, CDR2 YSYEKL. Trimming at V came to 1 base and at J to 0 bases, leaving 8 bases not matched to a gene.

The rearrangement links TRBV5-1 to TRBJ2-1, with TRBD1 matching over 7 bases. CDR1 is SGHRS, CDR2 YFSETQ, per germline. The CDR3 loop spans 14 amino acids. The V gene end was trimmed by 3 bases and the J gene end by 6 bases; junction bases not matched to a gene: 6. CDR3 sequence: CASSWSAGGNEQFF. CDR3 in DNA: TGCGCCAGCAGCTGGTCTGCAGGGGGCAATGAGCAGTTCTTC.

The V gene is TRBV5-8, the J gene TRBJ2-5; a possible D gene is TRBD2 (6 bases). The ends were cut back, 1 base at V and 8 bases at J, with 21 bases in the middle. Germline-derived CDR1 and CDR2 are SGHTS and YDEGEE. This CDR3 has 16 residues. DNA of the CDR3: TGTGCCAGCAGCTTGAGTACAGGAGGGACTCTTGAAACCCAGTACTTC. Translation gives CASSLSTGGTLETQYF.

The CDR3 DNA reads TGCGCCAGCAGCTTTAATCGGGCGGGGACAGGCGACGTCTACGAGCAGTACTTC. Its protein product is CASSFNRAGTGDVYEQYF. The chain uses TRBV5-1 and TRBJ2-7, with TRBD1 matching 8 bases. The CDR3 spans 18 residues. V was pared by 2 bases and J by 3 bases, with 16 bases of the junction left unmatched. Looked up from germline, CDR1 is SGHRS and CDR2 is YFSETQ.

The V call is TRBV6-5, the J call TRBJ2-1; 11 bases are a match to TRBD2. CDR1 MNHEY and CDR2 SVGAGI come from the germline V gene. Trimming took 2 bases from V and 7 from J; bases not matched to a gene: 4. CDR3 length equals 15 residues. The CDR3 spells CASSYTGLAGNEQFF. CDR3 DNA sequence: TGTGCCAGCAGTTACACTGGACTAGCGGGTAATGAGCAGTTCTTC.

This chain joins TRBV6-5 and TRBJ2-5; 7 bases are shared with TRBD1. The DNA matches TRBJ2-7 better at its end, which makes the J call doubtful. Looked up from germline, CDR1 is MNHEY and CDR2 is SVGAGI. The CDR3 runs 15 residues. The CDR3 DNA sequence: TGTGCCAGCAGTTACGAACAGGGGCTAACCTACGAGCAGTACTTC. This sequence encodes CASSYEQGLTYEQYF.

The chain uses TRBV11-3 and TRBJ1-6, with D possibly being TRBD1 (6 bases). The CDR3 is 15 amino acids. Between the trimmed V and J ends, which lost 2 bases and 7 bases, there was a span of 12 bases. CDR1 SGHNT and CDR2 YENEEA come from the germline V gene. CDR3 protein: CASSLLSGVNSPLHF. Here the CDR3 DNA reads TGTGCCAGCAGCTTACTCTCAGGGGTAAATTCACCCCTCCACTTT.